The rows below give T cell receptor beta chains drawn from one sample of a study of control samples from healthy donors and cancer patients. Method: immunoSEQ multiplex PCR; TCRdb's copy keeps in-frame clones and lacks some. The repertoire consists of 150,000 to 200,000 clones, with 70% to 90% occurring once and the leading ten covering 1.5% to 2%. The sequenced sample consisted of blood. The source of these receptors is a man aged 18-30 years in good health. Both conserved end residues are part of each CDR3. Some rows have no size entry. The others give once, few or many, or a class for an expanded clone.

cdr3_length: 14; clone_size: .; v_call: TRBV7-6; cdr3_aa: CASSFSGYQETQYF
cdr3_length: 14; clone_size: .; v_call: TRBV5-4; cdr3_aa: CASSLQGSNYGYTF
cdr3_length: 15; clone_size: .; v_call: TRBV28; cdr3_aa: CASSLAREGNQPQHF
cdr3_length: 16; clone_size: .; v_call: TRBV13; cdr3_aa: CASSLGTGGNTGELFF
cdr3_length: 14; clone_size: .; v_call: TRBV7-9; cdr3_aa: CASSASSYNSPLHF
cdr3_length: 11; clone_size: .; v_call: TRBV13; cdr3_aa: CASSRNNEQFF
cdr3_length: 18; clone_size: .; v_call: TRBV11-2; cdr3_aa: CASSPPTSGGWGTDTQYF
cdr3_length: 17; clone_size: .; v_call: TRBV3-1/TRBV3-2; cdr3_aa: CASSQRQGAVAKNIQYF
cdr3_length: 14; clone_size: few; v_call: TRBV6-2/TRBV6-3; cdr3_aa: CASSYGQGGQPQHF
cdr3_length: 14; clone_size: .; v_call: TRBV7-6; cdr3_aa: CASSLGTLTDTQYF
cdr3_length: 17; clone_size: few; v_call: TRBV19; cdr3_aa: CASSILEDRPRNQPQHF
cdr3_length: 16; clone_size: once; v_call: TRBV4-2; cdr3_aa: CASSPGTSGVRETQYF
cdr3_length: 14; clone_size: .; v_call: TRBV19; cdr3_aa: CASSIDTGRSEAFF
cdr3_length: 17; clone_size: once; v_call: TRBV19; cdr3_aa: CASSIVFSGDSNQPQHF
cdr3_length: 14; clone_size: few; v_call: TRBV5-3; cdr3_aa: CARSLGFQGNIQYF
cdr3_length: 14; clone_size: few; v_call: TRBV5-6; cdr3_aa: CASSLVGIPYEQYF
cdr3_length: 14; clone_size: .; v_call: TRBV13; cdr3_aa: CASSSARAGNTIYF
cdr3_length: 11; clone_size: .; v_call: TRBV7-2; cdr3_aa: CASSLGPIGFF
cdr3_length: 13; clone_size: .; v_call: TRBV3-1/TRBV3-2; cdr3_aa: CASSQRDNSGYTF
cdr3_length: 16; clone_size: .; v_call: TRBV5-5; cdr3_aa: CASSLTGLGGSYEQYF
cdr3_length: 15; clone_size: .; v_call: TRBV19; cdr3_aa: CASTRGAGATDTQYF
cdr3_length: 13; clone_size: .; v_call: TRBV7-6; cdr3_aa: CASSLNRGNEQYF
cdr3_length: 15; clone_size: .; v_call: TRBV5-1; cdr3_aa: CASSHSGSSADTQYF
cdr3_length: 17; clone_size: .; v_call: TRBV4-2; cdr3_aa: CASSQSGRAGGGETQYF
cdr3_length: 17; clone_size: .; v_call: TRBV24-1; cdr3_aa: CATSDPFGDTGDYGYTF
cdr3_length: 15; clone_size: .; v_call: TRBV7-6; cdr3_aa: CASSLGTGGQDTQYF
cdr3_length: 15; clone_size: .; v_call: TRBV7-6; cdr3_aa: CASSSTGGARETQYF
cdr3_length: 15; clone_size: .; v_call: TRBV9; cdr3_aa: CASSVGQTTNEKLFF
cdr3_length: 15; clone_size: .; v_call: TRBV6-2/TRBV6-3; cdr3_aa: CASSSMGLAEETQYF